Presented here are 16 T cell receptor beta chains from one specimen sequenced in a study of Graves' ophthalmopathy and Graves' hyperthyroidism. From RNA, the CDR3 regions of TCR beta chains were amplified and sequenced. A first-round RT-PCR used HTBI primers, followed by a second-round multiplex PCR. TCRdb fed the multiplex PCR reads into MiXCR, producing one record per CDR3 protein. The top ten clones hold 11% of a sample with roughly 1.1 million distinct CDR3 sequences, roughly two fifths of them seen once. The sample was peripheral blood or thyroid tissue (not recorded which). The receptors here all came from an adult man with Graves' hyperthyroidism.

This clonotype was recorded at least ten times. The chain has TRBV19 and TRBJ1-2, with D unresolved. Trimming took 6 bases from V and 4 from J, leaving 15 bases between them. The CDR3 totals 14 residues. Germline loops: CDR1 LNHDA, CDR2 SQIVND (reference sequence). DNA for the CDR3: TGTGCCAGTAGGAAGAGGGATCCGTCCTATGGCTACACCTTC. Its translation is CASRKRDPSYGYTF.

This clonotype was observed at least ten times. The chain uses TRBV7-2 and TRBJ1-6; 7 positions match TRBD1. Germline V gives CDR1 SGHTA, CDR2 FQGNSA. V lost 2 bases to trimming and J lost 6 bases; unmatched junction nucleotides: 4. This CDR3 is 15 amino acids long. The CDR3 here is CASSLKTGINSPLHF. CDR3 coding DNA: TGTGCCAGCAGCTTAAAGACAGGGATTAATTCACCCCTCCACTTT.

This clonotype was seen repeatedly, ten times or more. V usage is TRBV5-8 and J usage is TRBJ1-2; D is unresolved. The V and J ends lost 0 bases and 1 base respectively, with 7 bases between them. The CDR3 loop spans 14 amino acids. Germline CDR1 and CDR2: SGHTS and YDEGEE. The CDR3 loop is CASSLDSRNYGYTF. The CDR3 nucleotides are TGTGCCAGCAGCTTGGACAGTCGTAACTATGGCTACACCTTC.

The CDR3 is CASSLGGGIATNEKLFF. The CDR3 nucleotides read TGTGCCAGCAGTTTAGGCGGGGGGATTGCAACTAATGAAAAACTGTTTTTT. This chain links TRBV2 with TRBJ1-4; TRBD1 might be the D (5 bases). Germline CDR1 is SNHLY and CDR2 is FYNNEI. The ends were cut back, 5 bases at V and 0 bases at J, with 16 bases in the middle. The CDR3 sequence is 17 residues long.

The V and J genes are TRBV15 and TRBJ2-6; 14 bases are shared with TRBD2. Germline CDR1 and CDR2: LNHNV and YYDKDF (reference sequence). J lost 12 bases, V lost 1 base, and 8 bases had no gene match. The CDR3 is made up of 17 amino acids. CDR3 residues: CATSRGGTSGSSGVLTF. The CDR3 DNA sequence: TGTGCCACCAGCAGAGGGGGGACTAGCGGGAGCTCAGGCGTCCTGACTTTC.

This chain links TRBV5-1 with TRBJ2-2, with 8 bases identical to TRBD2. Trimming at V came to 1 base and at J to 3 bases, leaving 2 bases not matched to a gene. CDR1 is SGHRS, CDR2 YFSETQ, per germline. The CDR3 sequence is 15 residues long. This chain's CDR3 is CASSLSLADTGELFF. Written as DNA, the CDR3 is TGCGCCAGCAGCTTGTCACTAGCGGACACCGGGGAGCTGTTTTTT.

In nucleotides, the CDR3 is TGCAGTGCTGGCGCGGGAGGGATTGGAGAGACCCAGTACTTC. Translating gives CSAGAGGIGETQYF. V is TRBV20-1 and J is TRBJ2-5; 9 bases are shared with TRBD2. Germline V gene lookup returns CDR1 DFQATT and CDR2 SNEGSKA (reference sequence). The CDR3 spans 14 residues. Trimming cost V 5 bases and J 4 bases; bases outside gene matches: 8.

The rearrangement joins TRBV24-1 to TRBJ1-6; TRBD1 matches 9 bases. Trimming removed 3 bases from V and 8 bases from J; junction bases left unmatched: 7. Per germline, CDR1 KGHDR and CDR2 SFDVKD. CDR3 length: 16 residues. The CDR3 nucleotides are TGTGCCACCAGTGATGCGAGGACAGGGGCAGATTCACCCCTCCACTTT. This translates into CATSDARTGADSPLHF.

This clonotype was seen a handful of times. The chain couples TRBV2 to TRBJ1-6; no clear D. The germline V gene has CDR1 SNHLY and CDR2 FYNNEI. CDR3 size: 15 residues. Deletions cut 2 bases from V and 7 bases from J, with 12 bases between. The DNA for the CDR3 is TGTGCCAGCAGTGAACGGACCGGCGGGAATTCACCCCTCCACTTT. The encoded protein is CASSERTGGNSPLHF.

This clonotype was seen repeatedly, ten times or more. J is TRBJ2-7 and V is TRBV7-9, with D possibly called TRBD1 or TRBD2 (5 bases each). This CDR3 has 14 residues. Trimming took 9 bases from V and 0 from J, leaving 15 bases between them. In germline, CDR1 is SEHNR, CDR2 FQNEAQ (reference sequence). The CDR3 here is CASTSQGRSYEQYF. DNA for the CDR3: TGTGCCAGTACAAGTCAGGGACGCTCCTACGAGCAGTACTTC.

Points on this clonotype: A clone one base away is much larger, so this may be a read error. V is TRBV20-1 and J is TRBJ1-2, with D perhaps TRBD1 (6 bases). The length of the CDR3 is 13 residues. V was trimmed by 2 bases and J by 4 bases, leaving 11 bases between them. CDR1 and CDR2 from the germline V gene are DFQATT and SNEGSKA (reference sequence). The DNA for the CDR3 is TGCAGTGCTAGACCGGGACACCTCTATGGCTACACCTTC. It is translated as CSARPGHLYGYTF.

The sample holds a few counts of this clonotype. The chain employs TRBV10-3 and TRBJ2-7; 9 nucleotides line up with TRBD1. Germline V gene lookup returns CDR1 ENHRY and CDR2 SYGVKD. The CDR3 has 19 residues. Germline trimming cut 10 bases from V and 0 bases from J; bases unmatched to any gene: 22. CDR3 sequence reads: CARYRRDRADQGSSYEQYF. DNA for the CDR3: TGTGCCAGATACCGCCGGGACAGGGCCGACCAAGGGAGCTCCTACGAGCAGTACTTC.

Remarks on this clonotype: One base away lies a much larger clone, so this may be a sequencing read error. The V and J genes are TRBV27 and TRBJ1-6, with a tentative D call TRBD1 (5 bases). The CDR3 extends over 16 amino acids. Germline values: CDR1 MNHEY, CDR2 SMNVEV (reference sequence). The CDR3 protein is CASSLYGTRHESPPHF. CDR3 in DNA: TGTGCCAGCAGTTTATACGGGACCCGCCATGAATCACCCCCCCACTTT.

As for this clonotype: One junction end disagrees with the germline gene, perhaps due to a read error. The V and J genes are TRBV6-1 and TRBJ2-7; 7 nucleotides agree with TRBD1. The CDR3 runs 15 residues. From germline, CDR1 is MNHNS and CDR2 SASEGT. The chain's CDR3 is CASSTESGQLYEQYF. The CDR3, as DNA: TGCGCCAGCAGCACCGAGTCGGGACAGCTCTACGAGCAGTACTTC.

The CDR3 protein is CASRSFFGTDNYGYTF. The CDR3 DNA reads as TGTGCCAGTAGGTCTTTTTTCGGGACAGATAACTATGGCTACACCTTC. This rearrangement joins TRBV19 to TRBJ1-2, with 7 bases matching TRBD1. After removal of 6 bases from V and 1 base from J, the junction contained 11 bases not matched to a gene. Germline V gives CDR1 LNHDA, CDR2 SQIVND (reference sequence). The CDR3 runs 16 residues.

The chain is built from TRBV4-3 and TRBJ1-5; 7 positions match TRBD1. The CDR3 length is 18 residues. Looked up from germline, CDR1 is LGHNA and CDR2 is YSLEER. Trimming at V came to 0 bases and at J to 6 bases, leaving 14 bases not matched to a gene. The CDR3 DNA sequence: TGCGCCAGCAGCCAAGATCCCTCCGGCAGGGGGGGAAGTCAGCCCCAGCATTTT. As protein: CASSQDPSGRGGSQPQHF.